Detailed here is one TCR beta chain. Its antigen is not known. The sample belongs to a study of lymphopenia after photon versus proton radiotherapy. Study-level findings and limits: In patients who died, overall survival fell as post-nadir TCR diversity dropped more. Under photons, naive T cells and diversity fell while effector/memory populations rose.

Using immunoSEQ multiplex PCR, the repertoire was profiled, and TCRdb retains in-frame clones only, with some absent. The profile shows about 29,000 clones, approximately 90% of them singletons. This clonotype originated in a woman aged 60 to 75 with cholangiocarcinoma. Some clones in this sample may be carry-over from other donors' samples. This sample comprised peripheral blood, obtained from a patient treated with proton-based radiotherapy.

CDR3 residues: CASSPRLAGENTQYF. For the CDR3, the DNA is TGTGCCAGCAGTCCCCGACTAGCGGGAGAGAATACGCAGTATTTT. The chain is built from TRBV27 and TRBJ2-3; TRBD2 agrees at 12 bases. Looked up from germline, CDR1 is MNHEY and CDR2 is SMNVEV (reference sequence). This CDR3 has 15 residues. Losses at the gene ends were 5 bases for V and 7 bases for J; bases not matched to a gene: 7.